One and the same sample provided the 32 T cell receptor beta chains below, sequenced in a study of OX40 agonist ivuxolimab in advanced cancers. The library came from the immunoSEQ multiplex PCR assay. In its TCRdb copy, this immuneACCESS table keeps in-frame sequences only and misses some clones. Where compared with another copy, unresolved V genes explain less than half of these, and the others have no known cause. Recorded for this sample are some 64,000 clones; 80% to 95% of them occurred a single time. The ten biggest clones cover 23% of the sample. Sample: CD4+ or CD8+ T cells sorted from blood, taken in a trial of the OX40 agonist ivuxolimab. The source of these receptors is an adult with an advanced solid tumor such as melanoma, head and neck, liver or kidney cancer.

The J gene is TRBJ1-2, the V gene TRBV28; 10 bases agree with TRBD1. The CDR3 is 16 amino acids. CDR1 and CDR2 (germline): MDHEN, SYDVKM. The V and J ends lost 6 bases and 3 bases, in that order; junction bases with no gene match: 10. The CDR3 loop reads CASSGDRGRGDYGYTF. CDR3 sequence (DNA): TGTGCCAGCAGCGGGGACAGGGGCAGAGGGGACTATGGCTACACCTTC.

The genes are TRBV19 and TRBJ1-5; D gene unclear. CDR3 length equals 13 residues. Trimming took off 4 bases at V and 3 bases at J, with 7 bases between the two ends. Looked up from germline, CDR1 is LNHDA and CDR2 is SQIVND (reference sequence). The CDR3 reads CASSSQYNQPQHF. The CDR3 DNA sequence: TGTGCCAGTAGTAGCCAGTACAATCAGCCCCAGCATTTT.

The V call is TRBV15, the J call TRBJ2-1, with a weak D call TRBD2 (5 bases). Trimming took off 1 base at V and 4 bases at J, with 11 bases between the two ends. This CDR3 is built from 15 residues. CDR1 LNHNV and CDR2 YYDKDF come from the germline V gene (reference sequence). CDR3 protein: CATSRGSQRYNEQFF. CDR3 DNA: TGTGCCACCAGCAGAGGTTCTCAGCGGTACAATGAGCAGTTCTTC.

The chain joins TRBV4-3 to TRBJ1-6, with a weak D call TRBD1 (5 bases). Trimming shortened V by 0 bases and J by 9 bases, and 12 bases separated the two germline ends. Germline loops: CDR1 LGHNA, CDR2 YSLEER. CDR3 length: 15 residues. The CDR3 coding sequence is TGCGCCAGCAGCCAAGACACAGGATCGATTTCACCCCTCCACTTT. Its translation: CASSQDTGSISPLHF.

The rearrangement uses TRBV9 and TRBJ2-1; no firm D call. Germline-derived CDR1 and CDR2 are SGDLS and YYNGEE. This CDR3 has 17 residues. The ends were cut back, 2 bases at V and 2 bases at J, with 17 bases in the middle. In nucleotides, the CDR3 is TGTGCCAGCAGCGTCGGTAACTTAGTTCCGCCCTACAATGAGCAGTTCTTC. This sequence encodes CASSVGNLVPPYNEQFF.

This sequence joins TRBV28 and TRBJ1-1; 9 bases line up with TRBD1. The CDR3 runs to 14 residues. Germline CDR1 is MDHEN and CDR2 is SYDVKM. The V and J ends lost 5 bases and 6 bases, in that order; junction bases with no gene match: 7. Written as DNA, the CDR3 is TGTGCCAGCAGTCTGGGACAGGGCGGGGCTGAAGCTTTCTTT. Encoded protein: CASSLGQGGAEAFF.

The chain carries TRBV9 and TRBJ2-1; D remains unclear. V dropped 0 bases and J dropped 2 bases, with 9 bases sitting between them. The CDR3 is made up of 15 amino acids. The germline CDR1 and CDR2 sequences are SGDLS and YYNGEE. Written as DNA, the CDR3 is TGTGCCAGCAGCGTAGAGGGCGGCCCCTACAATGAGCAGTTCTTC. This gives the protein CASSVEGGPYNEQFF.

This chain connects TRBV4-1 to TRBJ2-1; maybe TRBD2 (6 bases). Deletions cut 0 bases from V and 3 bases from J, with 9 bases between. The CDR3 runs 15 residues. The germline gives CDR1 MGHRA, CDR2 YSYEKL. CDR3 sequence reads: CASSQDWEVYNEQFF. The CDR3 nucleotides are TGCGCCAGCAGCCAAGACTGGGAGGTCTACAATGAGCAGTTCTTC.

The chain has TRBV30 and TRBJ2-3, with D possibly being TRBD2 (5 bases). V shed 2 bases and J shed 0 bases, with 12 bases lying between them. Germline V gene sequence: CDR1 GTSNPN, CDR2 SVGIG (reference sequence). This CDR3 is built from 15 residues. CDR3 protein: CAWSLGSASTDTQYF. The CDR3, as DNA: TGTGCCTGGAGTTTAGGGAGCGCTAGCACAGATACGCAGTATTTT.

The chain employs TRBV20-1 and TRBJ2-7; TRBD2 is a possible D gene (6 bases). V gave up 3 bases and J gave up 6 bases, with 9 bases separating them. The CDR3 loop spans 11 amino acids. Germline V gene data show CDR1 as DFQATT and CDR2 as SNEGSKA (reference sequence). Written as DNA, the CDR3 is TGCAGTGCTAGTATGGGGGGCGAGCAGTACTTC. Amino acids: CSASMGGEQYF.

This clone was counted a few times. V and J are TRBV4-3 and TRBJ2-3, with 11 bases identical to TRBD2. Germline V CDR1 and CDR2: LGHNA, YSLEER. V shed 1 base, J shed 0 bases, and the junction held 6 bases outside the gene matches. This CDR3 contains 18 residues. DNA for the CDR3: TGCGCCAGCAGCCAAGCCCTAGCGGGAGGCCCTAGCACAGATACGCAGTATTTT. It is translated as CASSQALAGGPSTDTQYF.

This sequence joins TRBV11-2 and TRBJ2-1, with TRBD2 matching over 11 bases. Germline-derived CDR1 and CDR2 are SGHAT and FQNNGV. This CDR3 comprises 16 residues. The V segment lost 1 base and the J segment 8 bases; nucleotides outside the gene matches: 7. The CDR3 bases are TGTGCCAGCAGCTTAGCGGGACTAGCGGCGTTGGATGAGCAGTTCTTC. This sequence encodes CASSLAGLAALDEQFF.

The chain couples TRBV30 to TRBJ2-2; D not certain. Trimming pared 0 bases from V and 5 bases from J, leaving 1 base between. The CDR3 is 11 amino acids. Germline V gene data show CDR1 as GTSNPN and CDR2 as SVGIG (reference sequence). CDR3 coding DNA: TGTGCCTGGAGTGTAACCGGGGAGCTGTTTTTT. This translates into CAWSVTGELFF.

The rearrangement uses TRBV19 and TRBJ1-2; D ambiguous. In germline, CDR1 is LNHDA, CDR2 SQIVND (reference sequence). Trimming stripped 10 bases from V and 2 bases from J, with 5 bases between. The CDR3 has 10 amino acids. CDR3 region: CATSNYGYTF. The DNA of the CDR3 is TGTGCCACTTCAAACTATGGCTACACCTTC.

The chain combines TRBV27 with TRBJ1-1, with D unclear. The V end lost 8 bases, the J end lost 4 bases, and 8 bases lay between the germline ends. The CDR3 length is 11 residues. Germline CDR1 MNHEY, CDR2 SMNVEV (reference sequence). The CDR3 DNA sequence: TGTGCCAGCGGGGAAGGCACTGAAGCTTTCTTT. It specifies CASGEGTEAFF.

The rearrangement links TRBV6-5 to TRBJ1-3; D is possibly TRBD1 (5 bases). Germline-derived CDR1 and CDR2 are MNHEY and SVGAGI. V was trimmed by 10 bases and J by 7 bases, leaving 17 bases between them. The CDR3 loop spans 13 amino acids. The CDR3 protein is CATTSRAGNTIYF. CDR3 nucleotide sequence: TGTGCCACCACATCCAGGGCCGGCAACACCATATATTTT.

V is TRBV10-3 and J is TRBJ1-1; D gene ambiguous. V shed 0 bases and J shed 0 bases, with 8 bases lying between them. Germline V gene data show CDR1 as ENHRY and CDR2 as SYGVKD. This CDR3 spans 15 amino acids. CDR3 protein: CAISESVTLNTEAFF. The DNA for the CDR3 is TGTGCCATCAGTGAGTCTGTGACCCTGAACACTGAAGCTTTCTTT.

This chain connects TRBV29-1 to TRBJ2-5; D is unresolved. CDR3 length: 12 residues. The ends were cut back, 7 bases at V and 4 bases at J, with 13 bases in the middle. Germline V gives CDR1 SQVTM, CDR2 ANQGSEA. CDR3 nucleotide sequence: TGCAGCGCCATGCCCGGGTTAGAGACCCAGTACTTC. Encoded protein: CSAMPGLETQYF.

For the CDR3, the DNA is TGTGCCAGCAGCGTAGAGGGGGTCACTGAAGCTTTCTTT. Translating gives CASSVEGVTEAFF. This rearrangement joins TRBV9 to TRBJ1-1; maybe TRBD1 (6 bases). Germline CDR1 SGDLS, CDR2 YYNGEE. The V and J ends lost 0 bases and 4 bases respectively, with 7 bases between them. The CDR3 extends over 13 amino acids.

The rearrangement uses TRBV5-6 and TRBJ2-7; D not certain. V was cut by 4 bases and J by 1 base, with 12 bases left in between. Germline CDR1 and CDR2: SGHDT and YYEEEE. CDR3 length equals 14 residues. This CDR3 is CASSLGFRSYEQYV. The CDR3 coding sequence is TGTGCCAGCAGCCTCGGCTTTCGGTCCTACGAGCAGTACGTC.

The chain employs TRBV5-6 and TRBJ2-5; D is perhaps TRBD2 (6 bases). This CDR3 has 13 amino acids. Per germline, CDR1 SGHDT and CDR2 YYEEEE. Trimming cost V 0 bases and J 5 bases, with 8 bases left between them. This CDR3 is CASSLGGGETQYF. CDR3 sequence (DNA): TGTGCCAGCAGCTTGGGTGGGGGGGAGACCCAGTACTTC.

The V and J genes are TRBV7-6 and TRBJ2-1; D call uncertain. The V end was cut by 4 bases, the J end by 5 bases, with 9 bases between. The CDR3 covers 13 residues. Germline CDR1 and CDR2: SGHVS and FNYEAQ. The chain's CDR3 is CASSWALDNEQFF. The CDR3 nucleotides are TGTGCCAGCAGCTGGGCTTTAGACAATGAGCAGTTCTTC. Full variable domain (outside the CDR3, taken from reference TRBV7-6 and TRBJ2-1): GAGVSQSPRYKVTKRGQDVALRCDPISGHVSLYWYRQALGQGPEFLTYFNYEAQQDKSGLPNDRFSAERPEGSISTLTIQRTEQRDSAMYRCASSWALDNEQFFGPGTRLTVL.

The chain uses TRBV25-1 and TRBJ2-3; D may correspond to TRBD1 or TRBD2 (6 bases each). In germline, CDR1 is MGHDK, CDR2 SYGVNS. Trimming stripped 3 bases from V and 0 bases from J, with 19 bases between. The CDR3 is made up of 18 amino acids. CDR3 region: CASSDSWKEGVSTDTQYF. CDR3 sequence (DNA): TGTGCCAGCAGTGACTCTTGGAAGGAGGGGGTTAGCACAGATACGCAGTATTTT.

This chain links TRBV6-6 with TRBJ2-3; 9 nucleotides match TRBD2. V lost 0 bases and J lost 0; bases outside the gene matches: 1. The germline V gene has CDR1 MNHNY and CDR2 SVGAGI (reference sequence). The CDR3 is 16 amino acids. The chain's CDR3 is CASSYSSGGSTDTQYF. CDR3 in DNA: TGTGCCAGCAGTTACTCGAGCGGGGGGAGCACAGATACGCAGTATTTT.

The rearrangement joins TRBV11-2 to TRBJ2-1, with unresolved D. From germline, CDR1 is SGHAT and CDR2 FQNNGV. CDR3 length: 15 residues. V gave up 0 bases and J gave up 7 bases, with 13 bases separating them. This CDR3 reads CASSLDLMVLNEQFF. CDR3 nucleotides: TGTGCCAGCAGCTTAGATCTCATGGTCCTTAATGAGCAGTTCTTC.

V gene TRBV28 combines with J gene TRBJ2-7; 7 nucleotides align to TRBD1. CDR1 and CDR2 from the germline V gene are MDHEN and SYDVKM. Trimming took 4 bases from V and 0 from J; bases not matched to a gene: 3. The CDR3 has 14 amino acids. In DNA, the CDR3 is TGTGCCAGCAGTTCGACAGGGAGCTCCTACGAGCAGTACTTC. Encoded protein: CASSSTGSSYEQYF.

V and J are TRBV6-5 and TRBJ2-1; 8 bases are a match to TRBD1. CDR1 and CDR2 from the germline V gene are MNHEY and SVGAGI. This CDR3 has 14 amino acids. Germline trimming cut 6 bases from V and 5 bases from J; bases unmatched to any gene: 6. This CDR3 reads CASSAGTGNNEQFF. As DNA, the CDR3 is TGTGCCAGCAGCGCCGGGACAGGTAACAATGAGCAGTTCTTC.

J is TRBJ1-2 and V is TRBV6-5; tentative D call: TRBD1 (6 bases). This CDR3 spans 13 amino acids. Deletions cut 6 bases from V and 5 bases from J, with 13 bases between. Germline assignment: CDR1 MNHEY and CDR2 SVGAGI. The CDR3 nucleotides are TGTGCCAGCAGCCAGTTCCAGGGGTATGGCTACACCTTC. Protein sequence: CASSQFQGYGYTF.

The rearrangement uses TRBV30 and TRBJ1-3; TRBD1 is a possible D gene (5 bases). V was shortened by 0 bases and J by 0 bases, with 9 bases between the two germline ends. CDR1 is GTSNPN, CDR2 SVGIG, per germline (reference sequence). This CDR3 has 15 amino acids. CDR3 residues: CAWSVDSFSGNTIYF. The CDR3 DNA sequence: TGTGCCTGGAGTGTTGACAGTTTCTCTGGAAACACCATATATTTT.

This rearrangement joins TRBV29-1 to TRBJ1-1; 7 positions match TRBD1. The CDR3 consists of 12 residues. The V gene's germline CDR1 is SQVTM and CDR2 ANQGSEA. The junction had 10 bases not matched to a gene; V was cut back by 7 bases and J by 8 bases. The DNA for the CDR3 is TGCAGCGGACGACAGGGCCCCGCCGAAGCTTTCTTT. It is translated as CSGRQGPAEAFF.

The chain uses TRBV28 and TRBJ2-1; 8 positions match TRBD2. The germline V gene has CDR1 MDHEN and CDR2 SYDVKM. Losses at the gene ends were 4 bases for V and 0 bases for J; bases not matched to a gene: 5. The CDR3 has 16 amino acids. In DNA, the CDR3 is TGTGCCAGCAGTTCCAAGCGGGAGCACTCCTACAATGAGCAGTTCTTC. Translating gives CASSSKREHSYNEQFF.

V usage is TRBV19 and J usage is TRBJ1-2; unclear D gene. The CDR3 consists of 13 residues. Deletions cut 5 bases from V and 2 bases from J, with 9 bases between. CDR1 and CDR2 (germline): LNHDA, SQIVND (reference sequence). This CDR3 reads CASSVGPNYGYTF. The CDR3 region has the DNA TGTGCCAGTAGTGTCGGGCCGAACTATGGCTACACCTTC.